This T cell receptor (beta chain) appears in the sequencing data of a study of blood T cell repertoires in COVID-19. Whole-study context: COVID-19 samples collected from the United States, Italy and Spain covered acute and convalescent phases. Sources were T cells, B-cell-depleted T cells, or PBMCs; the material itself was cDNA or gDNA.

J was trimmed by 3 bases and V by 5 bases; bases with no gene match: 5. Per the germline V gene, CDR1 is SGHTA and CDR2 is FQGNSA. This CDR3 region has 15 residues. Study processing details: Nucleated cell counts were estimated from reference gene primer amplification. TCRdb keeps only in-frame clones here, not all; method: immunoSEQ multiplex PCR. V and J calls and clone size are as listed in that table; D and trimming were resolved from the DNA. The sample has about 160,000 clones, 60% to 85% seen once; the top ten hold 8% to 9.5%. Specimen: peripheral blood. The chain uses TRBV7-2 and TRBJ1-4, with TRBD1 matching over 8 bases. The receptor was derived from a man aged 55 to 70 with acute or convalescent COVID-19. In nucleotides, the CDR3 is TGTGCCAGCAGCCCTGACAGGGGAGCTAATGAAAAACTGTTTTTT. Its protein product is CASSPDRGANEKLFF.